A selection of T cell receptor beta chains follows, all from one sample in a study of blood T cells in healthy people across ages. MiXCR was run by TCRdb on the 5' RACE reads, yielding one entry per CDR3 protein. The data hold 1.8 million or so distinct CDR3 sequences, with approximately 39% observed a single time. Sequenced input: blood. These receptors all stem from a human donor in good health. Both conserved end residues are part of each CDR3. The D gene is left open where the match is weak. Rows give clone size only sometimes, using once, few, many, or a class for an expanded clone.

D gene | clone size | J gene | V gene | CDR3 protein | CDR3 DNA
TRBD1 | few | TRBJ1-2 | TRBV7-9 | CASSLDVTGGYGYTF | TGTGCCAGCAGCTTAGACGTGACAGGGGGCTATGGCTACACCTTC
TRBD1 | . | TRBJ2-4 | TRBV6-5 | CASSSFPGTGPPYF | TGTGCCAGCAGTTCATTTCCCGGGACAGGGCCCCCGTACTTC
. | . | TRBJ1-1 | TRBV20-1 | CSARGRARTEAFF | TGCAGTGCTAGAGGCAGGGCGAGGACTGAAGCTTTCTTT
TRBD1 | few | TRBJ2-1 | TRBV4-2 | CASSQDGTVPPYNEQFF | TGTGCCAGCAGCCAAGATGGGACAGTTCCCCCATACAATGAGCAGTTCTTC
TRBD1 | few | TRBJ2-1 | TRBV9 | CASSALPQGAYNEQFF | TGTGCCAGCAGCGCCCTTCCTCAGGGGGCCTACAATGAGCAGTTCTTC
. | few | TRBJ2-5 | TRBV11-2 | CASSLGSAGVWETQYF | TGTGCCAGCAGCTTAGGATCCGCTGGGGTTTGGGAGACCCAGTACTTC
TRBD1 | few | TRBJ2-7 | TRBV29-1 | CSVERGQGVNEQYF | TGCAGCGTTGAACGAGGACAGGGCGTCAACGAGCAGTACTTC
. | . | TRBJ2-1 | TRBV5-1 | CASSPPRAVNFNEQFF | TGCGCCAGCAGCCCTCCTAGGGCTGTCAACTTCAATGAGCAGTTCTTC
. | . | TRBJ1-2 | TRBV10-3 | CAISERREWGYGYTF | TGTGCCATCAGTGAGAGGCGGGAATGGGGCTATGGCTACACCTTC
. | . | TRBJ1-4 | TRBV12-3/TRBV12-4 | CASSPTRLSNEKLFF | TGTGCCAGCAGTCCGACCCGCTTGTCTAATGAAAAACTGTTTTTT
TRBD2 | . | TRBJ2-1 | TRBV4-1 | CASSLGASGAYNEQFF | TGCGCCAGCAGCCTCGGGGCGAGCGGGGCCTACAATGAGCAGTTCTTC
. | . | TRBJ2-1 | TRBV3-1 | CASSLEGQEQFF | TGTGCCAGCAGCCTCGAAGGACAGGAGCAGTTCTTC
TRBD2 | . | TRBJ2-1 | TRBV5-5 | CASSPGREGEQFF | TGTGCCAGCAGCCCGGGCAGGGAGGGTGAGCAGTTCTTC
. | few | TRBJ2-5 | TRBV27 | CASSRRDIQETQYF | TGTGCCAGCAGTCGCAGGGATATCCAAGAGACCCAGTACTTC
. | few | TRBJ2-3 | TRBV6-4 | CASSMTGMSTDTQYF | TGTGCCAGCAGCATGACAGGAATGAGCACAGATACGCAGTATTTT
TRBD2 | few | TRBJ2-5 | TRBV5-1 | CASSLGMPGGETQYF | TGCGCCAGCAGCTTAGGAATGCCGGGGGGAGAGACCCAGTACTTC
. | many | TRBJ2-3 | TRBV20-1 | CSARGLASTDTQYF | TGCAGTGCTAGAGGACTGGCGAGCACAGATACGCAGTATTTT
. | . | TRBJ1-1 | TRBV28 | CAISRALRGTEAFF | TGTGCCATCTCGCGCGCCCTCAGGGGAACTGAAGCTTTCTTT
. | . | TRBJ2-5 | TRBV29-1 | CSVTGAGEQYF | TGCAGCGTTACAGGGGCGGGGGAGCAGTACTTC
TRBD1 | many | TRBJ2-5 | TRBV5-1 | CASSSTGGETQYF | TGTGCCAGCAGCTCGACAGGGGGAGAGACCCAGTACTTC
TRBD1 | . | TRBJ1-5 | TRBV6-1 | CASSESGQATNQPQHF | TGTGCCAGCAGTGAATCCGGACAGGCGACAAATCAGCCCCAGCATTTT
TRBD1 | few | TRBJ1-4 | TRBV6-5 | CASSLQGNNEKLFF | TGTGCCAGCAGTTTACAGGGGAATAATGAAAAACTGTTTTTT
TRBD1 | . | TRBJ2-3 | TRBV7-2 | CASSSDRLWGTQYF | TGTGCCAGCAGCTCGGACAGGTTGTGGGGTACGCAGTATTTT
. | few | TRBJ2-3 | TRBV29-1 | CSVDDPRDTQYF | TGCAGCGTTGATGACCCTCGGGATACGCAGTATTTT
. | many | TRBJ2-1 | TRBV7-9 | CASSRAGPYNEQFF | TGTGCCAGCAGCCGTGCGGGGCCCTACAATGAGCAGTTCTTC
. | few | TRBJ1-2 | TRBV24-1 | CATSDPDSYGYTF | TGTGCCACCAGTGACCCAGACAGCTATGGCTACACCTTC
. | . | TRBJ2-3 | TRBV9 | CASSVVESTGTSTDTQYF | TGTGCCAGCAGCGTAGTGGAATCAACAGGGACCTCCACAGATACGCAGTATTTT
TRBD2 | . | TRBJ2-7 | TRBV7-2 | CASSARLAGLIYEQYF | TGTGCCAGCAGCGCTAGACTAGCGGGTCTAATCTACGAGCAGTACTTC
. | few | TRBJ2-7 | TRBV28 | CASSPIGLSGYEQYF | TGTGCCAGCAGCCCTATCGGACTCTCGGGCTACGAGCAGTACTTC
TRBD2 | . | TRBJ2-1 | TRBV20-1 | CSAPTLAGETHNEQFF | TGCAGTGCTCCGACCTTAGCGGGGGAAACCCACAATGAGCAGTTCTTC
TRBD1 | . | TRBJ2-1 | TRBV5-1 | CASSLVRDSFINEQFF | TGCGCCAGCAGCTTGGTTCGGGACAGCTTTATCAATGAGCAGTTCTTC
. | few | TRBJ2-4 | TRBV7-7 | CASSFTMGLNIQYF | TGTGCTAGCAGCTTCACAATGGGGTTGAACATTCAGTACTTC
. | . | TRBJ1-2 | TRBV15 | CATSSYPGDKGGYTF | TGTGCCACCAGCAGCTACCCCGGGGACAAGGGAGGCTACACCTTC
TRBD1 | . | TRBJ2-1 | TRBV6-5 | CASSYRDRLSNEQFF | TGTGCCAGCAGTTATCGGGACAGGCTATCCAATGAGCAGTTCTTC
. | few | TRBJ2-3 | TRBV7-2 | CASSSRTAFTDTQYF | TGTGCCAGCAGCTCCAGGACAGCCTTCACAGATACGCAGTATTTT
. | once | TRBJ2-1 | TRBV7-2 | CASSLYNSNEQFF | TGTGCCAGCAGCTTATACAATTCGAATGAGCAGTTCTTC
TRBD1 | once | TRBJ1-1 | TRBV12-3/TRBV12-4 | CASTATGLNTEAFF | TGTGCCAGCACCGCGACAGGGCTTAACACTGAAGCTTTCTTT
TRBD2 | . | TRBJ2-7 | TRBV7-2 | CASSSQAGDSYEQYF | TGTGCCAGCAGCTCCCAAGCGGGGGACTCCTACGAGCAGTACTTC
. | . | TRBJ1-2 | TRBV27 | CASRRGRNYGYTF | TGTGCCAGCAGACGGGGACGGAACTATGGCTACACCTTC
. | few | TRBJ2-1 | TRBV7-2 | CASSKHGRQFYNEQFF | TGTGCCAGCAGCAAGCACGGACGGCAGTTTTACAATGAGCAGTTCTTC
TRBD1 | . | TRBJ2-5 | TRBV10-3 | CAITDGTGGGKTQYF | TGTGCCATCACTGACGGGACAGGGGGTGGAAAGACCCAGTACTTC
TRBD2 | few | TRBJ2-3 | TRBV10-3 | CAISDTREADTQYF | TGTGCCATCAGCGACACCCGGGAGGCAGATACGCAGTATTTT
. | . | TRBJ2-2 | TRBV6-2/TRBV6-3 | CASSYGGNSNTGELFF | TGTGCCAGCAGTTACGGGGGGAACTCGAACACCGGGGAGCTGTTTTTT
. | once | TRBJ1-1 | TRBV27 | CASSFHGNTEAFF | TGTGCCAGCAGTTTTCACGGTAACACTGAAGCTTTCTTT
. | once | TRBJ2-3 | TRBV9 | CASSATGRGFADTQYF | TGTGCCAGCAGCGCGACAGGAAGAGGATTCGCAGATACGCAGTATTTT
. | . | TRBJ2-5 | TRBV28 | CASTGGSQETQYF | TGTGCCAGCACCGGGGGAAGTCAAGAGACCCAGTACTTC
. | many | TRBJ1-2 | TRBV4-2 | CASSQGVVADYGYTF | TGTGCCAGCAGCCAAGGGGTCGTAGCCGACTATGGCTACACCTTC
. | few | TRBJ2-1 | TRBV12-3/TRBV12-4 | CASSFAIYNEQFF | TGTGCCAGCAGTTTCGCCATCTACAATGAGCAGTTCTTC
TRBD1 | . | TRBJ2-1 | TRBV7-7 | CASSPGQGGIDNEQFF | TGTGCTAGCAGCCCCGGACAGGGTGGAATAGACAATGAGCAGTTCTTC
. | . | TRBJ2-3 | TRBV20-1 | CSARAGTTSTDTQYF | TGCAGTGCTAGAGCGGGGACCACGAGCACAGATACGCAGTATTTT